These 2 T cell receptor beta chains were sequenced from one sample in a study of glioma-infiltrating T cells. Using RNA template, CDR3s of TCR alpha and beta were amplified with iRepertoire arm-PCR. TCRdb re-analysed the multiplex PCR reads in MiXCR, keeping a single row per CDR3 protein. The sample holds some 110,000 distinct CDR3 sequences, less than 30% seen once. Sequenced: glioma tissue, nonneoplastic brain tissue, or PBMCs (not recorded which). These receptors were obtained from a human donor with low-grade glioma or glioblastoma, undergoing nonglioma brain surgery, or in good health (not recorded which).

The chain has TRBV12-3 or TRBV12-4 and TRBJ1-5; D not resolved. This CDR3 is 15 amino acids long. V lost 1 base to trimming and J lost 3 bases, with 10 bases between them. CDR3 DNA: TGTGCCAGCAGTTTAGGAGGGCCGATCAATCAGCCCCAGCATTTT. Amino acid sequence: CASSLGGPINQPQHF.

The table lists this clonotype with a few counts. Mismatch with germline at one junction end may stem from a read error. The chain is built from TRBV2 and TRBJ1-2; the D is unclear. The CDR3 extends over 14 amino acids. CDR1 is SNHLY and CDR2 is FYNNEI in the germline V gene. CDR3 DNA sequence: TGTTCCAGCAGTGAATGGCAGAGCTTCTATGGCTACACCTTC. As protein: CSSSEWQSFYGYTF.